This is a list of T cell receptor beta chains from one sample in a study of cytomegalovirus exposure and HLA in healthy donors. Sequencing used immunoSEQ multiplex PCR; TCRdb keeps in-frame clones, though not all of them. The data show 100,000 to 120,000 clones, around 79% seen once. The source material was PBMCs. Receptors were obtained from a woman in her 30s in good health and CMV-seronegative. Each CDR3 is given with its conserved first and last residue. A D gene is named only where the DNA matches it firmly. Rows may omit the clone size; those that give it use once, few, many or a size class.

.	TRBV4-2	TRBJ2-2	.	TGTGCCAGCAGCCTACACAACACCGGGGAGCTGTTTTTT	CASSLHNTGELFF
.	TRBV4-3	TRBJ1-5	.	TGCGCCAGCAGCCAAGATAGGGGATCCAATCAGCCCCAGCATTTT	CASSQDRGSNQPQHF
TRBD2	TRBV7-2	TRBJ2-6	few	TGTGCCAGCAGCTTAGAATCTGGCGGGAGAGGCTCTGGGGCCAACGTCCTGACTTTC	CASSLESGGRGSGANVLTF
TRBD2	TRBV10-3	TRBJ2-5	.	TGTGCCATCAAGGGGACTAGCGGGAATGGAGAGACCCAGTACTTC	CAIKGTSGNGETQYF
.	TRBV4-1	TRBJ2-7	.	TGCGCCAGCAGCCAAGATTTGGCGGGGGCGTCCTACGAGCAGTACTTC	CASSQDLAGASYEQYF
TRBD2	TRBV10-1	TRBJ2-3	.	TGCGCCAGCAGTCCCGGGACTAGCGGGGGGGCCCCAGATACGCAGTATTTT	CASSPGTSGGAPDTQYF
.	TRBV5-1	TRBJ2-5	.	TGCGCCAGCAGCCAAGGGACAAGCCAAGAGACCCAGTACTTC	CASSQGTSQETQYF
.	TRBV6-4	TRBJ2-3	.	TGTGCCAGCAGTCAGGGGAATACGCAGTATTTT	CASSQGNTQYF
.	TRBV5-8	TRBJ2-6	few	TGTGCCAGCACCAACAGGGCTGGGGCCAACGTCCTGACTTTC	CASTNRAGANVLTF
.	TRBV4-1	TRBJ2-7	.	TGCGCCAGCAGCCCCCCGGGGTCCTACGAGCAGTACTTC	CASSPPGSYEQYF
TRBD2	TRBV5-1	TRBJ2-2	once	TGCGCCAGCCGAAGAGCGGGAGATGTCACCGGGGAGCTGTTTTTT	CASRRAGDVTGELFF
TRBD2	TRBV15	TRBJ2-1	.	TGTGCCACCAGCAGAGAAGGGTCCGGGAGGAATGAGCAGTTCTTC	CATSREGSGRNEQFF
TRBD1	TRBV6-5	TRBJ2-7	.	TGTGCCAGCAAAATGGCAGGGGGATCGGGTGAGCAGTACTTC	CASKMAGGSGEQYF
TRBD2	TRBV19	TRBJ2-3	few	TGTGCCAGTACCGTGGGACTAGCGTCAGATACGCAGTATTTT	CASTVGLASDTQYF
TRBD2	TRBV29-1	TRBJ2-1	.	TGCAGCGTTGAAGCCGCCTCTTCCCGGGGGGTCCACAATGAGCAGTTCTTC	CSVEAASSRGVHNEQFF
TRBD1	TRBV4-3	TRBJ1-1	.	TGCGCCAGCAGCCAAGATAGGGGACAGGGGAACACTGAAGCTTTCTTT	CASSQDRGQGNTEAFF
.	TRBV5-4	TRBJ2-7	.	TGTGCCAGCAGCCCCGGGGCAGGGGCCTACGAGCAGTACTTC	CASSPGAGAYEQYF
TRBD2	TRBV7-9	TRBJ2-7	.	TGTGCCAGCAGCTTACGGGAGGGGGAGGTCTACGAGCAGTACTTC	CASSLREGEVYEQYF
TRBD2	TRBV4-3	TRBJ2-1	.	TGCGCCAGCAGCCAGGTTAGCGGGAGGGTGTCCTACAATGAGCAGTTCTTC	CASSQVSGRVSYNEQFF
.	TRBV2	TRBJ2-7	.	TGTGCCAGCAGTGAACTTAGCCTGAGCGACGAGCAGTACTTC	CASSELSLSDEQYF